The T cell receptor beta chain described here comes from a study of control samples from healthy donors and cancer patients. Data came from immunoSEQ multiplex PCR; TCRdb stores just in-frame clones and leaves some out. The sample contains some 410,000 clones, 90% of which appear only once. The CDR3 contains 15 residues. Trimming shortened V by 1 base and J by 14 bases, and 21 bases separated the two germline ends. Germline-derived CDR1 and CDR2 are SEHNR and FQNEAQ (reference sequence). The TCR comes from a man aged 40-55 years with head and neck cancer. The V call is TRBV7-9, the J call TRBJ1-3; the D gene is possibly TRBD1 (5 bases). The specimen was PBMCs. CDR3 DNA: TGTGCCAGCAGCTTAGGTCCGGGGGGAGCCTCCGGCGTATATTTT. Its translation: CASSLGPGGASGVYF.